One sample yielded the 6 T cell receptor beta chains listed below, sequenced in a study of T-cell reconstitution after alpha-beta-depleted transplantation in children. The TCRbeta library incorporated unique molecular identifiers. TCRdb re-analysed the PCR reads in MiXCR, keeping a single row per CDR3 protein. The sample includes hundreds of thousands of distinct CDR3 sequences, about a tenth of them seen just once. Here the sequenced sample was PBMCs, taken before TCRalphabeta/CD19-depleted stem cell transplant. Receptors were obtained from a boy under two years old with acute myeloid leukemia, due to receive a stem cell transplant.

This clonotype was seen many times. V and J are TRBV25-1 and TRBJ2-1; 8 bases align to TRBD2. With V trimmed by 9 bases and J by 10 bases, 2 bases remained unmatched. This CDR3 comprises 10 residues. Germline CDR1 is MGHDK and CDR2 is SYGVNS. The CDR3 DNA reads as TGTGCCAGTACGGGGGGGGAGCAGTTCTTC. Its translation: CASTGGEQFF.

This clonotype was detected only a few times. The V gene is TRBV6-1, the J gene TRBJ2-1; D possibly corresponds to TRBD1 (5 bases). The CDR3 extends over 18 amino acids. Germline CDR1 MNHNS, CDR2 SASEGT. Deletions cut 4 bases from V and 2 bases from J, with 21 bases between. CDR3 nucleotide sequence: TGTGCCAGCAGTGCCAATAAGTTCAGGGTAGACACCTACAATGAGCAGTTCTTC. Encoded protein: CASSANKFRVDTYNEQFF.

The sample holds many counts of this clonotype. The chain is built from TRBV5-1 and TRBJ2-1, with 11 bases that match TRBD2. CDR1 and CDR2 (germline): SGHRS, YFSETQ. This CDR3 is built from 20 residues. The junction had 18 bases not matched to a gene; V was cut back by 4 bases and J by 3 bases. Here the CDR3 DNA reads TGCGCCAGCAGCGCAACTAGCGGGAGACCCACTTTACAATACTACAATGAGCAGTTCTTC. Translation: CASSATSGRPTLQYYNEQFF.

The chain recombines TRBV20-1 with TRBJ2-7; D is perhaps TRBD1 (6 bases). V shed 6 bases and J shed 4 bases, with 13 bases lying between them. This CDR3 contains 12 residues. Germline values: CDR1 DFQATT, CDR2 SNEGSKA (reference sequence). The CDR3 DNA sequence: TGCAGTGCAAACCCAGGGGATTACGAGCAGTACTTC. It yields the protein CSANPGDYEQYF.

The sample holds many counts of this clonotype. This chain connects TRBV28 to TRBJ1-6; D is ambiguous. The CDR3 covers 13 residues. V lost 5 bases and J 8 bases, leaving 10 bases between the germline ends. CDR1 is MDHEN and CDR2 is SYDVKM in the germline V gene. CDR3 sequence (DNA): TGTGCCAGCAGTCCCCATGAGGATTCACCCCTCCACTTT. The encoded protein is CASSPHEDSPLHF.

This clonotype was picked up many times. This rearrangement joins TRBV27 to TRBJ2-1, with TRBD2 matching over 12 bases. The V gene's germline CDR1 is MNHEY and CDR2 SMNVEV (reference sequence). V was pared by 5 bases and J by 3 bases, with 8 bases of the junction left unmatched. The CDR3 covers 17 residues. CDR3 loop: CASSHPGLAGFYNEQFF. The CDR3 DNA reads TGTGCCAGCAGTCATCCGGGACTAGCGGGCTTCTACAATGAGCAGTTCTTC.